The clone carrying this T cell receptor beta chain was counted a few times. Its antigen is not known. Assay: immunoSEQ multiplex PCR; the TCRdb copy retains only in-frame clones and omits some. The data hold tens of thousands of clones, with over 75% observed a single time. The sample originates from a study of T cell responses to AZD1222 COVID-19 vaccine. Whole-study findings and limits: When two AZD1222 doses had been given, Spike-specific TCR breadth and depth rose. Recipients of AZD1222 seropositive at baseline numbered only six or seven. Most donors were white British and more were female, and clonal diversity was possibly underestimated.

The V end lost 5 bases, the J end lost 4 bases, and 11 bases lay between the germline ends. This CDR3 has 13 amino acids. This sequence was found in an adult in good health. The sample consisted of peripheral blood, taken on day 0 of AZD1222 vaccination. The rearrangement links TRBV12-3 or TRBV12-4 to TRBJ1-2, with D possibly being TRBD1 (6 bases). The CDR3 is CASSTGPVYGYTF. Here the CDR3 DNA reads TGTGCCAGCAGTACAGGGCCCGTCTATGGCTACACCTTC.